This T cell receptor beta chain derives from a study of Ad26.COV2.S vaccination and SARS-CoV-2 variants. Repertoires were generated with immunoSEQ multiplex PCR, while TCRdb's copy carries only in-frame clones and drops some. The sample records a few hundred thousand clones, about 90% being singletons. General study results and limits: Using TCR breadth and depth analyses may have led to underestimated total T cell responses.

The treatment here: approximately 18 received Ad26.COV2.S at low or high dose, single or two shots; roughly five received placebo; per-sample allocation not given. It was on day 63 after the first vaccine or placebo injection that samples were taken. This CDR3 contains 15 residues. V was clipped by 4 bases and J by 9 bases, with 19 bases between them. Germline CDR1 reads SGHDN; CDR2 reads FVKESK. About this clone: Its antigen is not known.

The sequence derives from a person between 18 and 60 years old who received the Ad26.COV2.S COVID-19 vaccine or a placebo. The J gene is TRBJ2-1, the V gene TRBV14; D unresolved. This material consisted of peripheral blood, taken in a trial of Ad26.COV2.S vaccine versus placebo. The chain's CDR3 is CASSPLRVSSGEQFF. CDR3 coding DNA: TGTGCCAGCAGCCCTCTTAGAGTATCCTCGGGTGAGCAGTTCTTC.